This T cell receptor beta chain comes out of a study of blood T cells in healthy people across ages. A minimum of 7 million PBMCs was isolated per sample. On this clonotype itself: Its antigen is unidentified.

Whole-study results and caveats: Donors of long life had a larger count of naive CD4+ cells and greater diversity than aged donors. Observed TCR beta diversity showed a strong correlation with the percentage of naive T cells as measured by flow cytometry.

Germline V gene sequence: CDR1 SNHLY, CDR2 FYNNEI. Trimming pared 4 bases from V and 1 base from J, leaving 5 bases between. The CDR3 extends over 14 amino acids. For the second PCR, which ran for about 7 to 11 cycles, a sample-barcoded 5' primer and a J-beta primer mix were used. Individual samples furnished no less than 3 million CDR3-containing paired-end reads apiece. TCRdb passed the 5' RACE reads through MiXCR, listing each CDR3 protein once. The sample has about 680,000 distinct CDR3 sequences, around half seen once. The sequence was obtained from a woman aged 55-75 years in good health. This chain connects TRBV2 to TRBJ2-6, with D unclear. Material: blood. Here the CDR3 reads CASSAVSGANVLTF. The CDR3 DNA reads TGTGCCAGCAGTGCCGTTTCTGGGGCCAACGTCCTGACTTTC.